This T cell receptor (beta chain) was observed in a study of T cell responses to AZD1222 COVID-19 vaccine. The study's findings and limits: Most donors were white British and more were female, and clonal diversity was possibly underestimated. Spike-specific TCR breadth and depth grew following two AZD1222 doses.

Assay used: immunoSEQ multiplex PCR; TCRdb lists only in-frame clones, some missing. The data contain roughly 170,000 clones, approximately 86% of them singletons. Notes on this clone: No antigen is known for it.

V was pared by 4 bases and J by 8 bases, with 20 bases between. The CDR3 spans 15 residues. In germline, CDR1 is SGHDN, CDR2 FVKESK. The TCR sequence derives from an adult in good health. The rearrangement uses TRBV14 and TRBJ1-2; D not certain. Sequences were derived from peripheral blood, sampled on day 0 of AZD1222 vaccination. For the CDR3, the DNA is TGTGCCAGCAGCCGGATCGAGGCCTATGAGGACGGCTACACCTTC. It is translated as CASSRIEAYEDGYTF.